Listed here is a single T cell receptor beta chain. This clonotype appeared a single time. Its recognized antigen is unknown. No qualities accompany the bases; no much larger clone lies one base away. A lone read is weak support. From the cysteine up to the phenylalanine, the CDR3 has a length of 15 residues. Of the read, only the CDR3 DNA is kept; its 45 bases are in frame from base 1. CDR1 and CDR2 are read off the germline V gene (reference sequence) as DFQATT and SNEGSKA. V has 5 bases trimmed and J has 1 base trimmed; junction bases matching no gene number 6. Libraries came from 5' RACE. The sequencing machine was an Illumina HiSeq 2500. A second roughly 7 to 11 cycle PCR used a sample-barcoded 5' primer and a J-beta primer mix. A unique molecular identifier was introduced onto each TCR beta cDNA molecule by a template-switch 5' adaptor carrying 12 random nucleotides. Each sample yielded at least 3 million CDR3-containing paired-end reads. First-strand cDNA was synthesized from all RNA with the Mint cDNA synthesis kit, primed by a TRBC-specific oligonucleotide. Following uracil-DNA glycosylase treatment, a first 18-cycle PCR with universal primers M1SS and BC2_uni_R was performed on all cDNA. Regarding the original processing steps: Normalization of each sample was performed by random selection of 1 million high-quality reads, each carrying a distinct molecular identifier. Instead of being binned into consensus sequences, reads that shared molecular identifiers were thrown out. CDR3 identification, clonotype clustering and error correction used MiTCR with a Q25 quality threshold and the strictest error-elimination algorithm. Lower-bound total TCR beta diversity was estimated with a nonparametric unseen species model using Euler transformation. The public reads were quality trimmed at Q25 with fastp and then assembled into clones with MiXCR by TCRdb, keeping productive beta chains. Each entry is one CDR3 protein sequence, shown with its most common DNA and genes. TCRdb's processing, not the study's, gives the V and J calls here. This sample holds about 780,000 distinct CDR3 sequences; around 45% were observed only once. Clones ranked in the top ten supply 15% to 20% of the sample.

This sample is part of a study of blood T cells in healthy people across ages (dated by TCRdb to about 2015). Context from the whole study: In model experiments, roughly one uniquely barcoded TCR beta cDNA molecule per two T cells was captured by template switching. Using deep sequencing normalized with unique cDNA molecular identifiers, the study measured how TCR beta repertoire diversity changes with age. Using the same blood draw, the study looked at two additional independent replicas of 1 million unique cDNA reads for two donors, one aged 18 to 30 and the other aged 80 or older. The donors were divided into four age groups: young (average approximately 17 years), middle-aged (about 41), aged (around 67) and long-lived (roughly 88). To avoid experimental bias, donors of different ages were spread randomly across the sequencing lanes.

The donors were around 39 Caucasian individuals from Russia, aged roughly 6 to 100 years, who were systemically healthy. Around 9.8 milliliters of peripheral blood were collected from each donor into EDTA-treated Vacutainer tubes. Ficoll-Paque density-gradient centrifugation was used to isolate PBMCs, with at least 7 million per sample. Trizol reagent was used to extract total RNA from PBMCs, with at least 5 micrograms per sample. For every donor, flow cytometry on a PBMC aliquot measured the percentage of naive CD45RAhigh/CD27high T cells. Findings and caveats that apply to the study as a whole: Observed TCR beta diversity per million T cells fell roughly linearly with age, and a significant reduction was already apparent by age around 40. There was a strong correlation between observed TCR beta diversity and the percentage of naive T cells measured by flow cytometry. Bulk unsorted PBMC profiling prevented conclusive comparison of naive and antigen-experienced compartments. Estimates of total diversity from one million sequenced T cells were regarded as lower bounds and underestimates. The CMV infection status of donors was not known, potentially confounding age-related changes in expanded clonotypes. Compared with the aged group, the long-lived group had more naive CD4+ T cells, fewer expanded clones and increased TCR diversity, suggesting age selection.

The receptor was derived from a man older than 75 in good health. This chain is built from TRBV20-1 and TRBJ2-3; 10 junctional bases match TRBD2. The sequenced sample was blood. The sequence in DNA is TGCAGTGCTGATACCGGGACTAGCGGCACAGATACGCAGTATTTT. Its product reads: CSADTGTSGTDTQYF.